One TCR beta chain is described in this entry. What it recognizes is unknown. The table came from immunoSEQ multiplex PCR; TCRdb's copy has only in-frame clones and leaves some out. The sample lists approximately 45,000 clones, about nine tenths occurring once. This CDR3 comprises 13 residues. Germline CDR1 is MDHEN and CDR2 is SYDVKM. Trimming removed 7 bases from V and 2 bases from J, with 12 bases in between. This specimen comes from a study of tissue T cells after allogeneic stem cell transplantation. Study-level points and caveats: This small cohort was clinically heterogeneous, and sampling depth was a limitation. Which tissue TCRs were alloreactive or antigen-specific was not determined. Some clones might be persisting host cells.

The sequence derives from a woman aged 35 to 69 who later had graft-versus-host disease after an allogeneic stem cell transplant. V is TRBV28 and J is TRBJ2-7, with no clear D. This sample comprised blood, obtained before transplantation. The CDR3 bases are TGTGCCAGCACCGTCGACACCACCTACGAGCAGTACTTC. The encoded protein is CASTVDTTYEQYF. The whole variable domain, filled in from reference TRBV28 and TRBJ2-7, reads DVKVTQSSRYLVKRTGEKVFLECVQDMDHENMFWYRQDPGLGLRLIYFSYDVKMKEKGDIPEGYSVSREKKERFSLILESASTNQTSMYLCASTVDTTYEQYFGPGTRLTVT.